Here is one T cell receptor (beta chain) with its context. This specimen comes from a study of blood T cell repertoires in COVID-19. Data came from immunoSEQ multiplex PCR; TCRdb stores just in-frame clones and leaves some out. The table includes 200,000 or so clones, roughly 88% detected once. The specimen sequenced was PBMCs or T cells enriched from blood (not recorded which). This receptor was obtained from a woman between 40 and 50 years old with acute COVID-19.

Here the CDR3 DNA reads TGCGCCAGCAGCCCTAATTCGGACCAGGGGGAGACCCAGTACTTC. The encoded protein is CASSPNSDQGETQYF. The rearrangement joins TRBV5-1 to TRBJ2-5; D may be TRBD1 (6 bases). CDR1 is SGHRS and CDR2 is YFSETQ in the germline V gene. The CDR3 length is 15 residues. Trimming pared 4 bases from V and 5 bases from J, leaving 18 bases between.